These 9 T cell receptor beta chains were all obtained from the same sample, sequenced in a study of blood T cell repertoires in COVID-19. Measured with immunoSEQ multiplex PCR; TCRdb has only the in-frame clones, and not every one. This table has over 75,000 clones, 88% appearing once. Material for sequencing was peripheral blood. Receptor source: a man aged 45 to 65 with COVID-19, enrolled during active disease.

The chain employs TRBV4-1 and TRBJ1-6; D not resolved. This CDR3 is 14 amino acids long. The germline V and J ends were trimmed by 1 base and 11 bases, with 12 bases remaining between them. The germline CDR1 and CDR2 sequences are MGHRA and YSYEKL. The CDR3, as DNA: TGCGCCAGCAGCCAAGCCGCAGAAGTCGCACCCCTCCACTTT. Encoded protein: CASSQAAEVAPLHF.

This sequence joins TRBV12-5 and TRBJ1-1; unclear D gene. The CDR3 spans 14 residues. CDR1 and CDR2 (germline): LGHNT, FRNRAP. V lost 8 bases, J lost 0 bases, and 13 bases lay in between. CDR3 in amino acids: CASYPAGLNTEAFF. The CDR3 region has the DNA TGTGCTAGTTACCCAGCAGGTTTGAACACTGAAGCTTTCTTT.

The chain has TRBV18 and TRBJ2-1; TRBD1 aligns across 8 bases. V lost 3 bases, J lost 0 bases, and 7 bases stayed unmatched. CDR3 length: 17 residues. CDR1 KGHSH and CDR2 LQKENI come from the germline V gene. CDR3 in amino acids: CASSPTDRGGSYNEQFF. The CDR3 nucleotides read TGTGCCAGCTCACCGACTGACAGGGGCGGCTCCTACAATGAGCAGTTCTTC.

This chain's CDR3 is CASSQWGLSSYEQYF. CDR3 sequence (DNA): TGCGCCAGCAGCCAGTGGGGGCTAAGCTCCTACGAGCAGTACTTC. The chain joins TRBV4-1 to TRBJ2-7, with TRBD1 as a possible D gene (6 bases). The CDR3 has 15 residues. Germline CDR1 and CDR2: MGHRA and YSYEKL. V was cut by 3 bases and J by 0 bases, with 12 bases left in between.

The chain is built from TRBV6-5 and TRBJ1-4; 7 bases fit TRBD1. Germline CDR1 reads MNHEY; CDR2 reads SVGAGI. V dropped 6 bases and J dropped 4; count of bases not matched to a gene: 5. This CDR3 comprises 14 residues. The CDR3 region is CASSFDRVNEKLFF. The CDR3, as DNA: TGTGCCAGCAGCTTCGACAGGGTTAATGAAAAACTGTTTTTT.

This chain's CDR3 is CASSSTDRGRGYTF. CDR3 nucleotide sequence: TGCGCCAGCAGCTCGACGGACAGGGGTAGGGGCTACACCTTC. The chain is built from TRBV5-1 and TRBJ1-2; 9 bases map to TRBD1. J gave up 8 bases and V 3 bases, and 8 bases lay outside the gene matches. There are 14 residues in the CDR3. Germline assignment: CDR1 SGHRS and CDR2 YFSETQ.

The gene calls are TRBV5-4 and TRBJ2-7; 7 bases map to TRBD2. Per the germline V gene, CDR1 is SGHNT and CDR2 is YYREEE (reference sequence). Trimming removed 2 bases from V and 6 bases from J; junction bases left unmatched: 8. This CDR3 comprises 14 residues. The CDR3 DNA is TGTGCCAGCAGCTTTTCGGGGGGATCGGCCGAGCAGTACTTC. This translates into CASSFSGGSAEQYF.

This clone was seen just once. The V and J genes are TRBV7-2 and TRBJ1-2; D is uncertain. The V gene lost 3 bases and the J gene lost 4 bases, with 24 bases spanning the gap. Germline CDR1 reads SGHTA; CDR2 reads FQGNSA. The CDR3 runs 18 residues. Written as DNA, the CDR3 is TGTGCCAGCAGCTTTGTGCTGGTGACCGGGTCCAGAGGCTATGGCTACACCTTC. Encoded protein: CASSFVLVTGSRGYGYTF. The full variable domain, its missing parts supplied by reference TRBV7-2 and TRBJ1-2, is GAGVSQSPSNKVTEKGKDVELRCDPISGHTALYWYRQSLGQGLEFLIYFQGNSAPDKSGLPSDRFSAERTGGSVSTLTIQRTQQEDSAVYLCASSFVLVTGSRGYGYTFGSGTRLTVV.

The V gene is TRBV6-2 or TRBV6-3, the J gene TRBJ1-6; weak D call: TRBD1 (6 bases). This CDR3 spans 13 amino acids. With 6 bases removed from V and 11 bases from J, the gap between germline ends came to 14 bases. The germline gives CDR1 MNHEY, CDR2 SVGEGT. The CDR3 DNA is TGTGCCAGCAGCCCACCGGACAGAACACCCCTCCACTTT. Amino acid sequence: CASSPPDRTPLHF.